This T cell receptor (beta chain) was captured in a study of cytomegalovirus exposure and HLA in healthy donors. Study context: Genotyping of hundreds of donors showed that roughly 80% belonged to the Caucasian-associated ancestry cluster.

The PCR made use of 60 Vbeta and 13 Jbeta primers. Authors' data handling: About 11 million of the about 80 million unique TCR beta chains counted in a later analysis were shared. Libraries were prepared by immunoSEQ multiplex PCR; TCRdb keeps only in-frame clonotypes and omits some of them. V and J calls and clone size follow that table, whereas D and trimming were derived from the DNA. Found here are 100,000 to 150,000 clones, 74% of them singletons; the top ten hold approximately 6%. Comment on this clone: The target antigen is unknown.

Germline V gives CDR1 SEHNR, CDR2 FQNEAQ (reference sequence). The CDR3 is made up of 14 amino acids. The J segment lost 6 bases and the V segment lost 5 bases, leaving 8 bases of the junction unmatched. Notes on the study in general: Later on, an analysis showed TCR association rates differing by HLA locus, with DRB1 the most and HLA-C the fewest.

All donors participated as healthy donors of bone marrow. What was sequenced was PBMCs. The J gene is TRBJ2-3, the V gene TRBV7-9, with 7 positions matching TRBD1. This receptor was obtained from a woman between 45 and 60 years old in good health and CMV-seropositive. For the CDR3, the DNA is TGTGCCAGCAGCCCCTCCGACAGGGCCGATACGCAGTATTTT. This gives the protein CASSPSDRADTQYF.